The rows below give T cell receptor beta chains drawn from one sample of a study of cytomegalovirus exposure and HLA in healthy donors. This table comes from immunoSEQ multiplex PCR, and its TCRdb copy is limited to in-frame clones, with some not included. This repertoire shows about 160,000 clones, about 75% found once; its top ten account for around 1%. The source material was PBMCs. These TCRs come from a woman in her fifties or sixties in good health and CMV-seropositive. Both conserved end residues are part of each CDR3. A D gene is named only where the DNA matches it firmly. Clone size is shown for a subset of rows, as once, few, many or a class of expanded clone.

-	TRBV28	few	TRBJ2-1	TGTGCCAGCGTTGGGTTAGACGGGAGCTCCTACAATGAGCAGTTCTTC	CASVGLDGSSYNEQFF
TRBD1	TRBV19	-	TRBJ1-1	TGTGCCAGTAGTATCCGCCTCCGGGACAGGGGCCGCGATGGTGAAGCTTTCTTT	CASSIRLRDRGRDGEAFF
TRBD1	TRBV28	-	TRBJ1-1	TGTGCCAGCAGAGTTGGACAGGGGGACCCTGAAGCTTTCTTT	CASRVGQGDPEAFF
TRBD1	TRBV5-6	-	TRBJ2-7	TGTGCCAGCAGCCCCGGGACAGGGGACTACGAGCAGTACTTC	CASSPGTGDYEQYF
-	TRBV7-2	-	TRBJ1-5	TGTGCCAGCAGCTTGTGGTTGGCAAGTCAGCCCCAGCATTTT	CASSLWLASQPQHF
TRBD2	TRBV18	-	TRBJ2-7	TGTGCCAGCTCACCACCGGGAAGGCGAGGACTAGAGGGGTGGGAGCAGTACTTC	CASSPPGRRGLEGWEQYF
-	TRBV19	-	TRBJ1-2	TGTGCCAGTAGTAAGGAGCGGATTAGGGTCTATGGCTACACCTTC	CASSKERIRVYGYTF
-	TRBV28	-	TRBJ2-3	TGTGCCAGCAGTTTAGGCGGGCAGGGGACAGATACGCAGTATTTT	CASSLGGQGTDTQYF
-	TRBV30	once	TRBJ1-2	TGTGCCTGGAGATATTTAGGGCGGGGCGTTTCTGGCTACACCTTC	CAWRYLGRGVSGYTF
-	TRBV9	-	TRBJ2-5	TGTGCCAGCAGCGTAGAGGACTCCGGGGATCGGGTTAAGACCCAGTACTTC	CASSVEDSGDRVKTQYF
-	TRBV7-9	-	TRBJ1-1	TGTGCCAGCAGCCCCCGCAGGGGCGCTATGAACACTGAAGCTTTCTTT	CASSPRRGAMNTEAFF
TRBD2	TRBV7-6	-	TRBJ2-3	TGTGCCAGCAGCTTAATAACGGTGCGGGGGGCCGGCACAGATACGCAGTATTTT	CASSLITVRGAGTDTQYF
TRBD1	TRBV19	once	TRBJ1-2	TGTGCCAGTAGAAACAGGGGTCCGGGCTATGGCTACACCTTC	CASRNRGPGYGYTF
-	TRBV4-3	few	TRBJ2-6	TGCGCCAGCAGCTCCACGCGGGGGGCCAACGTCCTGACTTTC	CASSSTRGANVLTF
TRBD1	TRBV5-8	-	TRBJ1-5	TGTGCCAGCACCGATAGGGACAGGGGGCAACGCAATCAGCCCCAGCATTTT	CASTDRDRGQRNQPQHF
TRBD1	TRBV2	-	TRBJ1-2	TGTGCCAGCACCAGGGACAGGGTCTATGGCTACACCTTC	CASTRDRVYGYTF
TRBD2	TRBV6-5	once	TRBJ2-1	TGTGCCAGCACTTTATTTAGCGGGGCCTACAATGAGCAGTTCTTC	CASTLFSGAYNEQFF
-	TRBV11-2	-	TRBJ1-4	TGTGCCAGCAGCTTAATATTTCCCCCAGGTCCCACCGGTGACGAAAAACTGTTTTTT	CASSLIFPPGPTGDEKLFF
-	TRBV7-2	-	TRBJ1-1	TGTGCCAGCAGCGTGCGGGGCGAGGACACTGAAGCTTTCTTT	CASSVRGEDTEAFF
TRBD2	TRBV2	-	TRBJ2-3	TGTGCCAGCAGGGTTAGCGGGGGGGCAAGGACAGATACGCAGTATTTT	CASRVSGGARTDTQYF
TRBD1	TRBV7-9	-	TRBJ2-5	TGTGCCAGCAGCCCCGGGACAGAAGAGACCCAGTACTTC	CASSPGTEETQYF
TRBD1	TRBV4-2	-	TRBJ2-5	TGTGCCAGCAGCCAAGAGACAACCGGGACAGGGATTCGGACCCAGTACTTC	CASSQETTGTGIRTQYF
TRBD1	TRBV19	-	TRBJ1-2	TGTGCCAGTAGTACACCCCCACAGGGGTATGGCTACACCTTC	CASSTPPQGYGYTF
TRBD1	TRBV19	-	TRBJ1-2	TGTGCCAGTAGTGGGGGGACAGCGCGAAACTATGGCTACACCTTC	CASSGGTARNYGYTF
-	TRBV6-5	-	TRBJ1-5	TGTGCCAGCAGTTACGGGGAGGGTCATCAGCCCCAGCATTTT	CASSYGEGHQPQHF
-	TRBV29-1	-	TRBJ1-1	TGCAGCGTTGAAGATCGCTCGGGAGGGAGGAGACAAGCTTTCTTT	CSVEDRSGGRRQAFF
-	TRBV7-3	-	TRBJ2-7	TGTGCCAGCAGCTTAACAGTCCGGGACGAGCAGTACTTC	CASSLTVRDEQYF
TRBD1	TRBV6-5	few	TRBJ1-3	TGTGCCAGCAGACTGGACAGGTCCTCTGGAAACACCATATATTTT	CASRLDRSSGNTIYF
-	TRBV7-9	-	TRBJ2-3	TGTGCCAGCAGCCCTACCTCAGATACGCAGTATTTT	CASSPTSDTQYF
TRBD1	TRBV13	-	TRBJ2-3	TGTGCCAGCAGGCCGAGCGGACAGGGGACTGCCGATACGCAGTATTTT	CASRPSGQGTADTQYF
-	TRBV6-5	-	TRBJ2-7	TGTGCCAGCACCTCCGACACCACCTACGAGCAGTACTTC	CASTSDTTYEQYF
-	TRBV2	-	TRBJ2-7	TGTGCCAGCAGTGGGGGGGTTGGCCCCTACGAGCAGTACTTC	CASSGGVGPYEQYF
-	TRBV6-6	-	TRBJ1-5	TGTGCATCGCGGGACTCGAATCAGCCCCAGCATTTT	CASRDSNQPQHF
TRBD2	TRBV19	-	TRBJ2-7	TGTGCCAGTAGTATAACCCACGGGGCGGGGGCCTACGAGCAGTACTTC	CASSITHGAGAYEQYF
TRBD2	TRBV7-2	-	TRBJ2-7	TGTGCCAGCAGCTTAGCGAGCGGGGGCGACGAGCAGTACTTC	CASSLASGGDEQYF
-	TRBV28	-	TRBJ1-2	TGTGCCAGCAGTTCTGGGGCGGACCACTATGGCTACACCTTC	CASSSGADHYGYTF
-	TRBV7-9	-	TRBJ2-7	TGTGCCAGCAGCTTCGCGGACGGGACACCAACCTACGAGCAGTACTTC	CASSFADGTPTYEQYF
-	TRBV19	-	TRBJ2-3	TGTGCCAGTAGTGGAGGGGGGGGCACAGATACGCAGTATTTT	CASSGGGGTDTQYF
-	TRBV2	-	TRBJ1-5	TGTGCCAGCAGTGGCGACAGTATCGGTGGCAATCAGCCCCAGCATTTT	CASSGDSIGGNQPQHF
-	TRBV9	-	TRBJ1-5	TGTGCCAGCAGTGAGGCGCTGGGCAATCAGCCCCAGCATTTT	CASSEALGNQPQHF
-	TRBV7-9	-	TRBJ1-5	TGTGCCAGCAGCCCATTGAGCAATCAGCCCCAGCATTTT	CASSPLSNQPQHF
-	TRBV6-1	-	TRBJ2-5	TGTGCCAGCAGTGGTGGGACTCCGTACCAAGAGACCCAGTACTTC	CASSGGTPYQETQYF
-	TRBV11-2	few	TRBJ1-5	TGTGCCAGCAGTCGGGGTGCGAATCAGCCCCAGCATTTT	CASSRGANQPQHF
TRBD1	TRBV2	once	TRBJ2-7	TGTGCCAGCAGAATAGAGACAGGGAATGAGCAGTACTTC	CASRIETGNEQYF
-	TRBV11-2	-	TRBJ2-1	TGTGCCAGCAGCTTAGATACCGCCCGGTGGGAGAAAAGCTCCTACAATGAGCAGTTCTTC	CASSLDTARWEKSSYNEQFF
-	TRBV13	-	TRBJ2-3	TGTGCCAGTACCCGACTGGACAGTTCCACAGATACGCAGTATTTT	CASTRLDSSTDTQYF
TRBD1	TRBV10-3	few	TRBJ2-7	TGTGCCATCACCACTTCTGAACAGGGGAACGAGCAGTACTTC	CAITTSEQGNEQYF
TRBD1	TRBV6-1	-	TRBJ2-1	TGTGCCACCGACCGGACAGGGTTCTACAATGAGCAGTTCTTC	CATDRTGFYNEQFF
-	TRBV13	-	TRBJ1-2	TGTGCCAGCAGCCCGGACACGGCCCCCTATGGCTACACCTTC	CASSPDTAPYGYTF